A single sample is the source of the 2 T cell receptor beta chains below, sequenced in a study of T cell responses to AZD1222 COVID-19 vaccine. Produced via immunoSEQ multiplex PCR; TCRdb's table is partial and in-frame only. The sample yields over 110,000 clones, 85% to 95% seen once. Sequenced material: peripheral blood, taken on day 0 of AZD1222 vaccination. The receptors were gathered from an adult in good health.

This clone was seen just once. The chain combines TRBV9 with TRBJ1-2; perhaps TRBD1 as D (6 bases). CDR1 SGDLS and CDR2 YYNGEE come from the germline V gene. The CDR3 runs 13 residues. Trimming removed 3 bases from V and 8 bases from J, with 14 bases in between. The CDR3 here is CASSETGSRGYTF. CDR3 in DNA: TGTGCCAGCAGCGAAACAGGGTCGAGGGGCTACACCTTC.

This CDR3 reads CASRPYLFGTKAEETQYF. In DNA, the CDR3 is TGTGCCAGCAGGCCTTACCTTTTCGGGACGAAGGCTGAAGAGACCCAGTACTTC. V gene TRBV28 combines with J gene TRBJ2-5, with D perhaps given as TRBD1 or TRBD2 (5 bases each). Germline V gene sequence: CDR1 MDHEN, CDR2 SYDVKM. This CDR3 has 18 amino acids. V gave up 6 bases and J gave up 3 bases, with 26 bases separating them.